This T cell receptor (beta chain) was documented in a study of technical replicates of blood from a few donors. Looked up from germline, CDR1 is LNHNV and CDR2 is YYDKDF (reference sequence). The CDR3 totals 15 residues. The V end was cut by 0 bases, the J end by 5 bases, with 13 bases between. Here immunoSEQ multiplex PCR was the method, and the copy in TCRdb shows in-frame clones only, minus some. This sample carries tens of thousands of clones, around four fifths of them seen once, and the ten largest clones take roughly 4%. This sequence was found in a human donor in good health. Some clones in this sample may be carry-over from other donors' samples. Sequenced sample: PBMCs. The chain employs TRBV15 and TRBJ1-1; weak D call: TRBD1 (5 bases). CDR3 in DNA: TGTGCCACCAGCAGAGATGTGGGGGAGGTAACTGAAGCTTTCTTT. The encoded protein is CATSRDVGEVTEAFF.